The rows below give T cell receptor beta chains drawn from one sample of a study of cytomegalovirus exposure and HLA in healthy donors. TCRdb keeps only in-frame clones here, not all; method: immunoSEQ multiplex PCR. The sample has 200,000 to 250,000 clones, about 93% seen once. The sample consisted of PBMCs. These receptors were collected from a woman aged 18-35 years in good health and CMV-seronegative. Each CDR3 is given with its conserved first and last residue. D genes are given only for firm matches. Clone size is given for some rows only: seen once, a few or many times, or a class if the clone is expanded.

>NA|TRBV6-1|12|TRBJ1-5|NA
CASSVVRQPQHF
TGTGCCAGCAGTGTGGTTCGGCAGCCCCAGCATTTT
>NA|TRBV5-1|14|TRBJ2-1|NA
CASSFGVPYNEQFF
TGCGCCAGCAGCTTCGGGGTTCCCTACAATGAGCAGTTCTTC
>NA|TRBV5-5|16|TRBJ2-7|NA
CASSLGVGQFVYEQYF
TGTGCCAGCAGCTTGGGGGTCGGACAGTTCGTCTACGAGCAGTACTTC
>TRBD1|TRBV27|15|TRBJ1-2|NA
CASRTDRGVGEGYTF
TGTGCCAGCAGAACGGACAGGGGAGTAGGTGAAGGCTACACCTTC
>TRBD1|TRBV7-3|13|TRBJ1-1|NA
CASSFRDRGEAFF
TGTGCCAGCAGCTTCCGGGACAGAGGTGAAGCTTTCTTT
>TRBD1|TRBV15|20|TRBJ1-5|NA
CATSRDFVPQGSYSNQPQHF
TGTGCCACCAGCAGAGACTTCGTACCACAGGGGTCATATAGCAATCAGCCCCAGCATTTT
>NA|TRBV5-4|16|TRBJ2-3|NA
CASSLVGGDPTDTQYF
TGTGCCAGCAGCTTGGTTGGCGGAGACCCCACAGATACGCAGTATTTT
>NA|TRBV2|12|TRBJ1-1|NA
CASSEVGTEAFF
TGTGCCAGCAGTGAAGTCGGGACTGAAGCTTTCTTT
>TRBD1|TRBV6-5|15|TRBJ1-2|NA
CASSRRGTVADGYTF
TGTGCCAGCAGCCGACGGGGGACAGTGGCTGATGGCTACACCTTC
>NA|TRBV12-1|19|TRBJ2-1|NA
CASSWPAGAILLFNNEQFF
TGTGCCAGCAGCTGGCCAGCGGGAGCTATTCTCCTTTTCAACAATGAGCAGTTCTTC
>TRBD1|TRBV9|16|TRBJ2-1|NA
CASSVPTGQGYNEQFF
TGTGCCAGCAGCGTCCCAACGGGACAGGGTTACAATGAGCAGTTCTTC
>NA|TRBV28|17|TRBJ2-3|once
CASSLRQVLTSTDTQYF
TGTGCCAGCAGCCTTCGCCAGGTACTCACTAGCACAGATACGCAGTATTTT
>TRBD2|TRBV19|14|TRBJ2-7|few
CASSSGTSGYEQYF
TGTGCCAGTAGTAGCGGGACTAGCGGCTACGAGCAGTACTTC
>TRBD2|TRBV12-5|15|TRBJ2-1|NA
CARGTGLAGGNEQFF
TGTGCTCGGGGGACAGGACTAGCGGGAGGTAATGAGCAGTTCTTC
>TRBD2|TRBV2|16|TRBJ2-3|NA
CASSEKMDGLADTQYF
TGTGCCAGCAGTGAAAAGATGGATGGACTAGCGGATACGCAGTATTTT
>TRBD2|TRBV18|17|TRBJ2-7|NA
CASSPPTGTSPFYEQYF
TGTGCCAGCTCACCACCAACCGGGACTAGTCCCTTCTACGAGCAGTACTTC
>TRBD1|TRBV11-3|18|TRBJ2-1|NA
CASSLGTVGTGYHNEQFF
TGTGCCAGCAGCTTAGGAACTGTCGGGACAGGGTACCACAATGAGCAGTTCTTC
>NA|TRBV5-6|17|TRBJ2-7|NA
CASSLSVVRQDSYEQYF
TGTGCCAGCAGCCTTTCGGTAGTGCGCCAGGATTCCTACGAGCAGTACTTC
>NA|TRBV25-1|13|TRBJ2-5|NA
CASSEPPSQTQYF
TGTGCCAGCAGTGAACCTCCTAGCCAGACCCAGTACTTC
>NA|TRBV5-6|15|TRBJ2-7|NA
CASSRWGDWPYEQYF
TGTGCCAGCAGCCGTTGGGGGGACTGGCCCTACGAGCAGTACTTC
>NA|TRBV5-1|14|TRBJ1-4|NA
CASARTGKNEKLFF
TGCGCCAGCGCGAGGACGGGAAAGAATGAAAAACTGTTTTTT
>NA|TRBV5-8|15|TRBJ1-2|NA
CASRMTDFANYGYTF
TGTGCCAGCAGAATGACGGACTTCGCTAACTATGGCTACACCTTC
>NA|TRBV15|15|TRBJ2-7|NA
CATSRDSGGFYEQYF
TGTGCCACCAGCAGAGATTCAGGGGGGTTCTACGAGCAGTACTTC
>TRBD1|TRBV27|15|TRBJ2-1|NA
CASSPGTGVYNEQFF
TGTGCCAGCAGCCCCGGGACAGGGGTCTACAATGAGCAGTTCTTC
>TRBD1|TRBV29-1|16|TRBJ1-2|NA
CSVARDRGGTNYGYTF
TGCAGCGTTGCACGGGACAGGGGTGGTACCAACTATGGCTACACCTTC
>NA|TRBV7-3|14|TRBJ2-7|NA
CASSLTGVPNEQYF
TGTGCCAGCAGCTTAACTGGAGTCCCCAACGAGCAGTACTTC
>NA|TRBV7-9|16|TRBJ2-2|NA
CASSLVKQPNTGELFF
TGTGCCAGCAGCTTAGTTAAACAACCCAACACCGGGGAGCTGTTTTTT
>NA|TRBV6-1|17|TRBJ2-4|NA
CASSEVGWGPAKNIQYF
TGTGCCAGCAGTGAAGTGGGGTGGGGGCCGGCCAAAAACATTCAGTACTTC
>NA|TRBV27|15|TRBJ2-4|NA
CASSLEAGSQNIQYF
TGTGCCAGCAGTTTAGAGGCGGGTTCCCAAAACATTCAGTACTTC
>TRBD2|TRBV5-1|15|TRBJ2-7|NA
CASSSGGLAGDEQYF
TGCGCCAGCTCCTCTGGGGGACTAGCGGGAGACGAGCAGTACTTC
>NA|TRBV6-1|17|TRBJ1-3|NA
CASSEFLRVRPGNTIYF
TGTGCCAGCAGTGAATTTCTGCGGGTGAGGCCTGGAAACACCATATATTTT
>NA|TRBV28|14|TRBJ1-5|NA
CASSLQDSNQPQHF
TGTGCCAGCAGCCTACAGGATAGCAATCAGCCCCAGCATTTT
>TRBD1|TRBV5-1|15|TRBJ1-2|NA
CASSLADRTIYGYTF
TGCGCCAGCAGCTTGGCGGACAGGACTATCTATGGCTACACCTTC
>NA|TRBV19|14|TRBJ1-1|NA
CASRLQGLDTEAFF
TGTGCCAGTAGGCTCCAGGGTTTGGACACTGAAGCTTTCTTT
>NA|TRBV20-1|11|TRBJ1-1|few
CSAREGRVAFF
TGCAGTGCTAGAGAGGGCAGGGTTGCTTTCTTT
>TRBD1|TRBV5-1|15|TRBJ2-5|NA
CASSLEGQGQETQYF
TGCGCCAGCAGCTTGGAGGGACAGGGCCAAGAGACCCAGTACTTC
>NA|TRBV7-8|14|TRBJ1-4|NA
CASSLAGKGEKLFF
TGTGCCAGCAGCCTTGCAGGGAAGGGTGAAAAACTGTTTTTT
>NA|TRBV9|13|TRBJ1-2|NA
CASSVGNRDGYTF
TGTGCCAGCAGCGTGGGGAACAGGGATGGCTACACCTTC
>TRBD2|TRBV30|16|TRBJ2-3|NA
CAWRPWPSGRSDTQYF
TGTGCCTGGAGACCCTGGCCTAGCGGGAGGTCAGATACGCAGTATTTT
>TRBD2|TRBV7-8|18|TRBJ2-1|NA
CASSLGVVPSGSWDEQFF
TGTGCCAGCAGCCTAGGGGTGGTCCCTAGCGGGAGCTGGGATGAGCAGTTCTTC
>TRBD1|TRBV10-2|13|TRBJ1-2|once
CASSPQGSDGYTF
TGCGCCAGCAGTCCACAGGGGTCGGATGGCTACACCTTC
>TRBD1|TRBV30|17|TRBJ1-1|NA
CAWGTGTGRALNTEAFF
TGTGCCTGGGGGACCGGGACAGGGAGGGCGTTGAACACTGAAGCTTTCTTT
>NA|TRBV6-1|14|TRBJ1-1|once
CASLILPGNTEAFF
TGTGCCAGTCTAATCCTTCCAGGGAACACTGAAGCTTTCTTT
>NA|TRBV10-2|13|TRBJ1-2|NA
CASSDGNLYGYTF
TGCGCCAGCAGTGACGGGAACCTCTATGGCTACACCTTC
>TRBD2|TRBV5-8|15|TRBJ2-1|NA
CASSFGTSGRNEQFF
TGTGCCAGCAGCTTTGGGACTAGCGGGAGGAATGAGCAGTTCTTC
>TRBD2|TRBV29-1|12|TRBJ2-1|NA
CSVEGLASEQFF
TGCAGCGTTGAGGGACTAGCATCTGAGCAGTTCTTC
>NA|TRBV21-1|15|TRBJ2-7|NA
CASSKVVRLKPRQYF
TGTGCCAGCAGCAAAGTGGTCCGACTAAAACCCCGGCAGTACTTC
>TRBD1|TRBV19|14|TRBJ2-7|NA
CASSPGQGAYEQYF
TGTGCCAGTAGTCCCGGACAGGGGGCCTACGAGCAGTACTTC
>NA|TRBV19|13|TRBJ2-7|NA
CASSSRQPYEQYF
TGTGCCAGTAGTAGCCGACAGCCCTACGAGCAGTACTTC
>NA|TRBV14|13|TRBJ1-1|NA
CASSQEVEVEAFF
TGTGCCAGCAGCCAAGAAGTTGAGGTTGAAGCTTTCTTT
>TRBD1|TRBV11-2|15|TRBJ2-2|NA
CASSSYRGTTGELFF
TGTGCCAGCAGCTCCTACAGGGGGACGACCGGGGAGCTGTTTTTT
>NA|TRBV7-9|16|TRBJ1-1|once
CASSLTRSSMNTEAFF
TGTGCCAGCAGCTTAACCCGGAGTAGTATGAACACTGAAGCTTTCTTT
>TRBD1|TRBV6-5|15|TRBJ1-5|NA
CASSSGQGRSQPQHF
TGTGCCAGCAGCTCCGGACAGGGCCGGAGTCAGCCCCAGCATTTT
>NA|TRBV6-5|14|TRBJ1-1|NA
CASIRRGMNTEAFF
TGTGCCAGCATTCGGCGAGGGATGAACACTGAAGCTTTCTTT
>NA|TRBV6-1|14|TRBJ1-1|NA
CASKEVERTVEAFF
TGTGCCAGCAAGGAGGTAGAGAGGACAGTTGAAGCTTTCTTT
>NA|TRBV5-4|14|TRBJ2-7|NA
CASSSSDSPYEQYF
TGTGCCAGCAGCTCCTCGGACTCACCCTACGAGCAGTACTTC
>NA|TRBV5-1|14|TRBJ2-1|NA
CASSFGTGRNEQFF
TGCGCCAGCAGCTTCGGGACTGGACGTAATGAGCAGTTCTTC
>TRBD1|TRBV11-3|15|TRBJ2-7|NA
CASSPRGQGSYEQYF
TGTGCCAGCAGCCCCCGGGGACAGGGTTCCTACGAGCAGTACTTC
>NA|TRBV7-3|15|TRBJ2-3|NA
CASSLTSGGADTQYF
TGTGCCAGCAGCTTAACGTCCGGGGGTGCAGATACGCAGTATTTT
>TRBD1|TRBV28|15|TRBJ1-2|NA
CASRPQTGGSYGYTF
TGTGCCAGCAGACCTCAAACAGGGGGCTCCTATGGCTACACCTTC